Reported below is one TCR beta chain. The antigen remains unidentified. These data are taken from a study of T cells after yellow fever vaccination. Synthesis of TCR cDNA relied on 5'RACE template switching, which attached a universal primer site and UMIs. TCRdb used MiXCR to reprocess the 5' RACE reads, holding one entry per CDR3 protein. The sample has 500,000 to 650,000 distinct CDR3 sequences, about 12% seen once. Germline values: CDR1 SGHRS, CDR2 YFSETQ. Trimming removed 2 bases at V and 5 bases at J, with 14 bases between. The CDR3 spans 15 residues. Study results and caveats: Secondary responses were weaker yet peaked faster, day 5 versus 15. A small share of clonotypes appeared in both CD4 and CD8 compartments.

This TCR derives from a man aged 30-40 years who received the YFV17D yellow fever vaccine. The sequencing used PBMCs, collected on the day of the yellow fever booster vaccination. The chain employs TRBV5-1 and TRBJ1-5; the D gene is possibly TRBD1 (5 bases). CDR3 protein: CASSLGTDEYQPQHF. CDR3 in DNA: TGCGCCAGCAGCTTAGGGACGGACGAATATCAGCCCCAGCATTTT.